Following are 22 T cell receptor beta chains from one sample sequenced in a study of shared clonotypes between healthy human individuals. Some clones are missing from TCRdb's copy, which holds only in-frame ones; the method was immunoSEQ multiplex PCR. The sample consists of nearly 1 million clones, 70% to 85% of them appearing once. Sequenced sample: memory CD4+ T cells sorted from blood. Subset specified: CD45RA-negative fraction. Source of these receptors: a man aged 18 to 30 in good health.

With respect to this clone: Other DNA sequences in this specimen translate into the identical CDR3. The gene calls are TRBV10-3 and TRBJ1-2; no reliable D call. Trimming pared 0 bases from V and 2 bases from J, leaving 10 bases between. The CDR3 has 15 amino acids. Germline CDR1 and CDR2: ENHRY and SYGVKD. CDR3 amino acids: CAISESGQLNYGYTF. In nucleotides, the CDR3 is TGTGCCATCAGTGAGTCTGGGCAGTTAAACTATGGCTACACCTTC.

The gene calls are TRBV7-2 and TRBJ2-3; TRBD2 aligns across 8 bases. Germline CDR1 and CDR2: SGHTA and FQGNSA. After removal of 2 bases from V and 3 bases from J, the junction contained 7 bases not matched to a gene. The CDR3 has 16 amino acids. The CDR3 spells CASSLRGSGSTDTQYF. The CDR3 nucleotides are TGTGCCAGCAGCTTAAGGGGGAGCGGGAGTACAGATACGCAGTATTTT.

CDR3 sequence (DNA): TGTGCCAGCAGCGGGCCCGGGGGGCTTAATTCACCCCTCCACTTT. It yields the protein CASSGPGGLNSPLHF. The chain joins TRBV6-1 to TRBJ1-6; perhaps TRBD1 as D (6 bases). CDR3 length: 15 residues. Trimming removed 6 bases from V and 6 bases from J, with 15 bases in between. Germline V gene sequence: CDR1 MNHNS, CDR2 SASEGT.

This clone is a singleton in its sample. The V and J genes are TRBV5-4 and TRBJ2-2; 7 bases line up with TRBD2. In germline, CDR1 is SGHNT, CDR2 YYREEE (reference sequence). V trimming: 4 bases; J trimming: 0 bases; junction bases outside the gene matches: 3. CDR3 length: 15 amino acids. CDR3 sequence: CASSAGRANTGELFF. CDR3 nucleotide sequence: TGTGCCAGCAGCGCGGGGAGGGCGAACACCGGGGAGCTGTTTTTT.

CDR3 DNA sequence: TGCGCCAGCAGCTTGAAGGGGAACGAGCAGTACTTC. Protein sequence: CASSLKGNEQYF. This chain uses TRBV5-1 with TRBJ2-7, with a possible D match to TRBD1 (5 bases). Germline CDR1 is SGHRS and CDR2 is YFSETQ. Trimming stripped 1 base from V and 5 bases from J, with 7 bases between. The CDR3 is made up of 12 amino acids.

The CDR3 DNA is TGCGCCAGCAGCTTGGGCTTCGGACAGCCCAATGAGCAGTTCTTC. Translating gives CASSLGFGQPNEQFF. J is TRBJ2-1 and V is TRBV5-1, with D tentatively TRBD1 (6 bases). The CDR3 covers 15 residues. V lost 0 bases and J 6 bases, leaving 13 bases between the germline ends. Germline CDR1 SGHRS, CDR2 YFSETQ.

This clone was seen a handful of times. The rearrangement links TRBV7-8 to TRBJ2-7; 9 bases line up with TRBD1. The germline V gene encodes CDR1 SGHVS and CDR2 FQNEAQ. Trimming removed 7 bases from V and 4 bases from J; junction bases left unmatched: 11. This CDR3 has 15 residues. The CDR3 reads CASTLLGQGLYEQYF. In DNA form, the CDR3 reads TGTGCCAGCACCCTACTAGGACAGGGGCTATACGAGCAGTACTTC.

This sequence joins TRBV6-5 and TRBJ1-5, with D tentatively TRBD1 (5 bases). V was trimmed by 6 bases and J by 0 bases, leaving 9 bases between them. Germline V CDR1 and CDR2: MNHEY, SVGAGI. The CDR3 length is 14 residues. In DNA form, the CDR3 reads TGTGCCAGCAGACAGGCCTTTAGCAATCAGCCCCAGCATTTT. Translation: CASRQAFSNQPQHF.

This clone was recorded only once. The V call is TRBV6-1, the J call TRBJ2-7, with D possibly matching TRBD2 (6 bases). This CDR3 is 12 amino acids long. Germline CDR1 MNHNS, CDR2 SASEGT. Trimming cost V 7 bases and J 6 bases, with 13 bases left between them. The chain's CDR3 is CASTPGVAEQYF. CDR3 coding DNA: TGTGCCAGCACCCCGGGAGTAGCCGAGCAGTACTTC.

CDR3 DNA sequence: TGTGCCACCGCCCACCTGGATTACGAGCAGTACTTC. Translated, it gives CATAHLDYEQYF. The chain carries TRBV10-3 and TRBJ2-7; D remains ambiguous. The CDR3 is 12 residues long. V was trimmed by 10 bases and J by 4 bases, leaving 14 bases between them. The germline gives CDR1 ENHRY, CDR2 SYGVKD.

In nucleotides, the CDR3 is TGCGCCAGCAGTACGGACAGCTATAATTCACCCCTCCACTTT. It specifies CASSTDSYNSPLHF. The V gene is TRBV10-1, the J gene TRBJ1-6, with D perhaps matching TRBD1 (6 bases). Germline V gene lookup returns CDR1 WNHNN and CDR2 SYGVQD (reference sequence). The CDR3 consists of 14 residues. The ends were cut back, 5 bases at V and 3 bases at J, with 8 bases in the middle.

The J gene is TRBJ1-2, the V gene TRBV19, with D possibly matching TRBD1 (5 bases). Germline V gene lookup returns CDR1 LNHDA and CDR2 SQIVND (reference sequence). The CDR3 totals 14 residues. Trimming took off 4 bases at V and 4 bases at J, with 13 bases between the two ends. The CDR3 nucleotides read TGTGCCAGTAGTACGCAGGGTTTTCGCTATGGCTACACCTTC. Its translation is CASSTQGFRYGYTF.

This clone came up a few times. V and J are TRBV21-1 and TRBJ1-4; the table's D gene call, TRBD1, was not cross checked with the DNA. TRBV21-1 is shown as a pseudogene. The CDR3 loop spans 16 amino acids. The CDR3 is CASSRVRGRDNEKLFF. The CDR3, as DNA: TGTGCCAGCAGCAGAGTTAGGGGGCGGGATAATGAAAAACTGTTTTTT.

This sequence joins TRBV7-9 and TRBJ2-1; 10 positions match TRBD2. V trimming: 6 bases; J trimming: 7 bases; junction bases outside the gene matches: 9. From germline, CDR1 is SEHNR and CDR2 FQNEAQ (reference sequence). The CDR3 length is 15 residues. The CDR3 is CASSQSGGALNEQFF. In DNA, the CDR3 is TGTGCCAGCAGTCAGAGCGGGGGGGCTCTTAATGAGCAGTTCTTC.

The chain couples TRBV7-2 to TRBJ2-7; 9 bases line up with TRBD1. The length of the CDR3 is 16 residues. Germline CDR1 is SGHTA and CDR2 is FQGNSA. J lost 3 bases, V lost 4 bases, and 10 bases had no gene match. This CDR3 is CASSYQQGALGYEQYF. CDR3 sequence (DNA): TGTGCCAGCAGCTACCAACAGGGGGCATTGGGCTACGAGCAGTACTTC.

Details on this clone: The sample contains more than one DNA sequence encoding this CDR3. The chain employs TRBV7-9 and TRBJ1-6; TRBD1 matches 7 bases. Germline CDR1 and CDR2: SEHNR and FQNEAQ (reference sequence). CDR3 length: 14 amino acids. V was pared by 4 bases and J by 7 bases, with 4 bases of the junction left unmatched. The CDR3 region is CASSSATGNSPLHF. DNA for the CDR3: TGTGCCAGCAGCTCGGCGACAGGGAATTCACCCCTCCACTTT.

This clone has ten or more counts. V usage is TRBV11-2 and J usage is TRBJ2-1; TRBD1 might be the D (6 bases). The CDR3 extends over 16 amino acids. Germline V CDR1 and CDR2: SGHAT, FQNNGV. With 3 bases removed from V and 1 base from J, the gap between germline ends came to 13 bases. This CDR3 is CASSLRPDRSYNEQFF. CDR3 nucleotide sequence: TGTGCCAGCAGCTTGAGACCGGACAGATCCTACAATGAGCAGTTCTTC.

The gene calls are TRBV5-1 and TRBJ2-7; 9 bases align to TRBD1. This CDR3 has 15 amino acids. Germline assignment: CDR1 SGHRS and CDR2 YFSETQ. The V gene end was trimmed by 4 bases and the J gene end by 3 bases; junction bases not matched to a gene: 8. CDR3 residues: CASSGGQGGVYEQYF. CDR3 coding DNA: TGCGCCAGCAGCGGGGGACAGGGTGGGGTCTACGAGCAGTACTTC.

This clone came up once. This chain connects TRBV11-3 to TRBJ2-3; D ambiguous. The CDR3 is 13 amino acids. Between the trimmed V and J ends, which lost 4 bases and 0 bases, there was a span of 5 bases. Germline CDR1 is SGHNT and CDR2 is YENEEA. Here the CDR3 reads CASSSLSTDTQYF. CDR3 DNA sequence: TGTGCCAGCAGCTCTTTAAGCACAGATACGCAGTATTTT. Combining the CDR3 with reference TRBV11-3 and TRBJ2-3 gives the whole variable domain EAGVVQSPRYKIIEKKQPVAFWCNPISGHNTLYWYLQNLGQGPELLIRYENEEAVDDSQLPKDRFSAERLKGVDSTLKIQPAELGDSAVYLCASSSLSTDTQYFGPGTRLTVL.

The rearrangement links TRBV11-2 to TRBJ2-5; D remains unclear. Germline V gene data show CDR1 as SGHAT and CDR2 as FQNNGV. V shed 0 bases and J shed 4 bases, with 6 bases lying between them. This CDR3 has 13 amino acids. The CDR3 loop reads CASSLERIETQYF. The CDR3 DNA follows: TGTGCCAGCAGCTTAGAGAGGATAGAGACCCAGTACTTC.

Regarding this clone: The same CDR3 arises from other DNA sequences in this sample as well. The J gene is TRBJ1-2, the V gene TRBV18, with D tentatively TRBD1 (6 bases). The CDR3 extends over 13 amino acids. Germline V gives CDR1 KGHSH, CDR2 LQKENI. Deletions cut 3 bases from V and 2 bases from J, with 7 bases between. The CDR3 DNA reads as TGTGCCAGCTCACCTCAGGGGAACTATGGCTACACCTTC. Its translation is CASSPQGNYGYTF.

This clone is a singleton in its sample. The V and J genes are TRBV7-3 and TRBJ2-2; the D gene is possibly TRBD2 (6 bases). Germline V CDR1 and CDR2: SGHTA, FQGTGA. This CDR3 has 16 residues. V lost 5 bases and J lost 7, with 20 bases in between. The CDR3 region is CASSPRLGGEIGELFF. DNA for the CDR3: TGTGCCAGCAGCCCCCGATTGGGGGGTGAGATCGGGGAGCTGTTTTTT.